The clone carrying this T cell receptor (beta chain) was seen ten or more times. Template material for amplifying TCR beta CDR3 regions consisted of RNA transcripts. The HTBI primer set was used in a first-round RT-PCR of the TCR CDR3. TCRdb re-derived calls from the multiplex PCR reads in MiXCR, one entry per CDR3 protein. This sample has some 270,000 distinct CDR3 sequences, with 13% found just once. This sample stems from a study of T cells in Graves' hyperthyroidism and ophthalmopathy. V was pared by 0 bases and J by 2 bases, with 12 bases between. Germline V gene lookup returns CDR1 ENHRY and CDR2 SYGVKD. The CDR3 extends over 16 amino acids.

The rearrangement uses TRBV10-3 and TRBJ2-3, with D perhaps TRBD1 (5 bases). This TCR derives from a woman in her 30s with Graves' hyperthyroidism that later progressed to Graves' ophthalmopathy. The sequenced sample was blood. The chain's CDR3 is CAISESSRQLTDTQYF. The CDR3 nucleotides read TGTGCCATCAGTGAGTCGAGTAGACAGCTCACAGATACGCAGTATTTT.